What follows describes a single T cell receptor beta chain. The antigen is not known. V lost 6 bases to trimming and J lost 0 bases, with 28 bases between them. The CDR3 contains 20 residues. This specimen belongs to a study of T cells after yellow fever vaccination. Study-wide findings and caveats: The secondary response was weaker, and its peak arrived faster, on day 5 versus 15.

TCRdb processed the 5' RACE reads anew with MiXCR; each CDR3 protein has one entry. This repertoire shows under 300,000 distinct CDR3 sequences, around 13% found once; its top ten account for roughly 0.5%. The chain recombines TRBV12-3 or TRBV12-4 with TRBJ2-3; possibly TRBD1 or TRBD2 for D (5 bases each). The sequences come from CD4+ T cells sorted from PBMCs, collected 45 days after the yellow fever booster vaccination. The sequence came from a man aged 30 to 45 who received the YFV17D yellow fever vaccine. CDR3 coding DNA: TGTGCCAGCAGCATCCCCTATGGGGCACGAGGGCTGAGGAGCACAGATACGCAGTATTTT. Its protein is CASSIPYGARGLRSTDTQYF.